The 23 T cell receptor beta chains below come from one sample, sequenced in a study of cytomegalovirus exposure and HLA in healthy donors. Sequencing used immunoSEQ multiplex PCR; TCRdb keeps in-frame clones, though not all of them. The data contain over 100,000 clones, approximately 89% of them singletons. The sample comprised PBMCs. The receptors shown here come from a man aged 25-45 years in good health and CMV-seronegative.

The rearrangement links TRBV27 to TRBJ2-3, with D unresolved. The V end was cut by 6 bases, the J end by 2 bases, with 9 bases between. The CDR3 is made up of 13 amino acids. The germline V gene encodes CDR1 MNHEY and CDR2 SMNVEV (reference sequence). The CDR3 DNA follows: TGTGCCAGCAGCTTACGAGTCACAGATACGCAGTATTTT. It codes for CASSLRVTDTQYF.

The CDR3 spells CASSLSAGTDTQYF. The CDR3 coding sequence is TGTGCCAGCAGCTTATCCGCCGGGACAGATACGCAGTATTTT. The V call is TRBV7-9, the J call TRBJ2-3; D gene uncertain. The germline V and J ends were trimmed by 2 bases and 3 bases, with 9 bases remaining between them. Germline V gene sequence: CDR1 SEHNR, CDR2 FQNEAQ (reference sequence). This CDR3 is 14 amino acids long.

The CDR3 reads CASSLGGPREQYF. CDR3 DNA sequence: TGTGCCAGCAGTTTAGGGGGCCCCAGGGAGCAGTACTTC. This sequence joins TRBV27 and TRBJ2-7; maybe TRBD1 (6 bases). The germline V gene encodes CDR1 MNHEY and CDR2 SMNVEV (reference sequence). The V gene lost 2 bases and the J gene lost 7 bases, with 12 bases spanning the gap. The CDR3 is 13 amino acids.

This chain connects TRBV7-9 to TRBJ1-2, with a possible D match to TRBD1 (6 bases). The germline V gene has CDR1 SEHNR and CDR2 FQNEAQ (reference sequence). The CDR3 contains 13 residues. V dropped 1 base and J dropped 5 bases, with 8 bases sitting between them. CDR3 sequence reads: CASSLDREYGYTF. The CDR3 DNA reads TGTGCCAGCAGCTTAGACAGGGAGTATGGCTACACCTTC. The whole variable domain, filled in from reference TRBV7-9 and TRBJ1-2, reads DTGVSQNPRHKITKRGQNVTFRCDPISEHNRLYWYRQTLGQGPEFLTYFQNEAQLEKSRLLSDRFSAERPKGSFSTLEIQRTEQGDSAMYLCASSLDREYGYTFGSGTRLTVV.

In DNA, the CDR3 is TGCGCCAGCAGCTTGGCGGGGGGCTATGGCTACACCTTC. This gives the protein CASSLAGGYGYTF. The J gene is TRBJ1-2, the V gene TRBV5-1; possibly TRBD1 for D (5 bases). The CDR3 length is 13 residues. The germline V gene encodes CDR1 SGHRS and CDR2 YFSETQ. The V end lost 0 bases, the J end lost 4 bases, and 7 bases lay between the germline ends.

The gene calls are TRBV29-1 and TRBJ1-2; possibly TRBD1 for D (6 bases). CDR1 is SQVTM and CDR2 is ANQGSEA in the germline V gene. The germline V and J ends were trimmed by 4 bases and 4 bases, with 16 bases remaining between them. The CDR3 is made up of 14 amino acids. CDR3 amino acids: CSVGGGGNTYGYTF. The CDR3 region has the DNA TGCAGCGTTGGGGGAGGGGGGAATACCTATGGCTACACCTTC.

The chain carries TRBV6-4 and TRBJ2-3; 8 bases are shared with TRBD1. The CDR3 sequence is 15 residues long. The V and J ends lost 3 bases and 4 bases, in that order; junction bases with no gene match: 6. Germline V gives CDR1 MRHNA, CDR2 SNTAGT. The CDR3 DNA reads TGTGCCAGCAGTGAGTCAGGGGGCGGACCAGATACGCAGTATTTT. It encodes CASSESGGGPDTQYF.

This clone was counted once. The chain is built from TRBV4-2 and TRBJ2-7; D gene uncertain. V was clipped by 1 base and J by 10 bases, with 23 bases between them. CDR1 is LGHNA and CDR2 is YNFKEQ in the germline V gene. The CDR3 totals 16 residues. CDR3 nucleotide sequence: TGTGCCAGCAGCCAAGTTTACTGGTCCAGGCGAAGCAGCCAGTACTTC. It specifies CASSQVYWSRRSSQYF.

This clone was detected only once. The CDR3 here is CASTSLGDSAPWRAEAFF. DNA for the CDR3: TGCGCCAGCACATCCTTAGGGGACAGCGCTCCTTGGAGGGCTGAAGCTTTCTTT. J is TRBJ1-1 and V is TRBV4-1; 7 bases match TRBD1. This CDR3 is built from 18 residues. J was trimmed by 6 bases and V by 7 bases; bases with no gene match: 23. Germline lookup yields CDR1 MGHRA and CDR2 YSYEKL.

The V call is TRBV10-3, the J call TRBJ1-1, with D unresolved. This CDR3 is 13 amino acids long. The V and J ends lost 8 bases and 5 bases respectively, with 15 bases between them. CDR1 and CDR2 from the germline V gene are ENHRY and SYGVKD. CDR3 DNA sequence: TGTGCCATCGGGTCGGGAAGCGTAACTGAAGCTTTCTTT. Its protein product is CAIGSGSVTEAFF.

The chain combines TRBV19 with TRBJ2-5, with TRBD1 as a possible D gene (7 bases). The CDR3 totals 12 residues. Trimming pared 10 bases from V and 3 bases from J, leaving 12 bases between. Germline CDR1 LNHDA, CDR2 SQIVND (reference sequence). CDR3 region: CATRGEKETQYF. The DNA for the CDR3 is TGTGCCACCAGGGGGGAGAAAGAGACCCAGTACTTC.

The gene calls are TRBV7-7 and TRBJ2-1, with 9 bases that match TRBD1. J gave up 9 bases and V 6 bases, and 15 bases lay outside the gene matches. Per the germline V gene, CDR1 is SSHAT and CDR2 is FNYEAQ (reference sequence). The CDR3 has 16 amino acids. DNA for the CDR3: TGTGCCAGCAGTCCAGGCGGGACAGGGTCTTACCCTGAGCAGTTCTTC. Its translation: CASSPGGTGSYPEQFF.

For the CDR3, the DNA is TGTGCCAGCAGTTTCAGACAGGGCTCTGAAGCTTTCTTT. This codes for CASSFRQGSEAFF. The chain has TRBV6-5 and TRBJ1-1; 7 bases agree with TRBD1. The CDR3 runs to 13 residues. Germline V CDR1 and CDR2: MNHEY, SVGAGI. J was trimmed by 6 bases and V by 4 bases; bases with no gene match: 5.

The gene calls are TRBV5-4 and TRBJ2-6; no clear D. V was cut by 1 base and J by 0 bases, with 2 bases left in between. This CDR3 is built from 14 residues. Germline-derived CDR1 and CDR2 are SGHNT and YYREEE (reference sequence). The CDR3 DNA follows: TGTGCCAGCAGCTTGCGCTCTGGGGCCAACGTCCTGACTTTC. This codes for CASSLRSGANVLTF.

The chain links TRBV7-9 to TRBJ1-1, with TRBD1 matching 7 bases. Germline CDR1 SEHNR, CDR2 FQNEAQ (reference sequence). With 6 bases clipped from V and 5 bases from J, the junction kept 12 bases outside the gene matches. The CDR3 totals 15 residues. The CDR3 sequence: CASRPAGTAGTEAFF. As DNA, the CDR3 is TGTGCCAGCAGACCCGCAGGGACAGCCGGGACTGAAGCTTTCTTT.

The chain uses TRBV5-5 and TRBJ1-4; D is unresolved. The CDR3 extends over 13 amino acids. V dropped 1 base and J dropped 6 bases, with 7 bases sitting between them. Germline lookup yields CDR1 SGHKS and CDR2 YYEKEE (reference sequence). As DNA, the CDR3 is TGTGCCAGCAGCTTGACATTATATGAAAAACTGTTTTTT. Translation: CASSLTLYEKLFF.

This clone was seen many times. The chain combines TRBV5-6 with TRBJ2-6, with 10 bases identical to TRBD2. Germline V lookup: CDR1 SGHDT, CDR2 YYEEEE. This CDR3 is 19 amino acids long. Trimming took 0 bases from V and 0 from J; bases not matched to a gene: 6. The CDR3 nucleotides read TGTGCCAGCAGCTTGGGGGCTAGCGGGGGCTCCTCTGGGGCCAACGTCCTGACTTTC. Translation: CASSLGASGGSSGANVLTF.

J is TRBJ2-7 and V is TRBV7-2; D is unclear. Germline-derived CDR1 and CDR2 are SGHTA and FQGNSA. The length of the CDR3 is 13 residues. With 1 base removed from V and 6 bases from J, the gap between germline ends came to 10 bases. The CDR3, as DNA: TGTGCCAGCAGCTTAGGTATATCAGTCGAGCAGTACTTC. This sequence encodes CASSLGISVEQYF.

The chain carries TRBV6-6 and TRBJ2-7; D is unresolved. There are 14 residues in the CDR3. The germline V gene has CDR1 MNHNY and CDR2 SVGAGI (reference sequence). V lost 3 bases and J lost 7, with 16 bases in between. The CDR3 nucleotides read TGTGCCAGCAGTTATATCTCAGGATCTACGGAGCAGTACTTC. Amino acids: CASSYISGSTEQYF.

The J gene is TRBJ2-1, the V gene TRBV29-1, with D perhaps matching TRBD1 (6 bases). V lost 2 bases and J lost 6, with 11 bases in between. The CDR3 loop spans 13 amino acids. The germline V gene encodes CDR1 SQVTM and CDR2 ANQGSEA. CDR3 coding DNA: TGCAGCGTTGAAACAGGGAGCGGCAATGAGCAGTTCTTC. Protein: CSVETGSGNEQFF.

This sequence joins TRBV7-2 and TRBJ1-5; D uncertain. Trimming took 5 bases from V and 3 from J, leaving 14 bases between them. The CDR3 sequence is 15 residues long. Germline CDR1 reads SGHTA; CDR2 reads FQGNSA. This CDR3 reads CASSAQDNVNQPQHF. CDR3 DNA sequence: TGTGCCAGCAGCGCCCAAGACAACGTCAATCAGCCCCAGCATTTT. The complete variable domain, with remaining parts taken from reference TRBV7-2 and TRBJ1-5, reads GAGVSQSPSNKVTEKGKDVELRCDPISGHTALYWYRQSLGQGLEFLIYFQGNSAPDKSGLPSDRFSAERTGGSVSTLTIQRTQQEDSAVYLCASSAQDNVNQPQHFGDGTRLSIL.

This chain connects TRBV2 to TRBJ1-5, with D perhaps matching TRBD1 (5 bases). Germline CDR1 and CDR2: SNHLY and FYNNEI. Trimming removed 4 bases at V and 0 bases at J, with 13 bases between. The CDR3 has 16 residues. CDR3 DNA: TGTGCCAGCAGTGGGGTCGGCGGACATAGCAATCAGCCCCAGCATTTT. Translating it yields CASSGVGGHSNQPQHF.

This clone was picked up a small number of times. This chain joins TRBV10-3 and TRBJ2-7, with D maybe TRBD1 (6 bases). V was shortened by 4 bases and J by 3 bases, with 10 bases between the two germline ends. CDR1 and CDR2 from the germline V gene are ENHRY and SYGVKD. This CDR3 has 13 amino acids. Here the CDR3 reads CAISGTEDYEQYF. The CDR3 DNA is TGTGCCATCAGTGGGACAGAAGACTACGAGCAGTACTTC.